This entry features one TCR beta chain sequence. This CDR3 region has 13 residues. The germline gives CDR1 DFQATT, CDR2 SNEGSKA (reference sequence). Trimming stripped 6 bases from V and 7 bases from J, with 16 bases between. Authors of the study amplified TCR beta CDR3 regions from RNA transcripts. The TCR CDR3 was amplified in a first-round RT-PCR using the HTBI primer set. Via MiXCR, TCRdb re-called the multiplex PCR reads, giving one row per CDR3 protein. The sample consists of over 300,000 distinct CDR3 sequences, roughly 13% of them appearing once. These data belong to a study of T cells in Graves' hyperthyroidism and ophthalmopathy. The authors deemed Graves' hyperthyroidism stable absent ophthalmopathy progression within 18 months.

The TCR originated in a woman aged 55 to 70 with Graves' hyperthyroidism. This chain links TRBV20-1 with TRBJ2-4; D may be TRBD2 (7 bases). Sequencing was performed on blood. The CDR3, as DNA: TGCAGTGCCCGGCTAGGGGGGGCTAACATTCAGTACTTC. Residues: CSARLGGANIQYF.